A selection of T cell receptor beta chains follows, all from one sample in a study of blood T cell repertoires in COVID-19. Produced via immunoSEQ multiplex PCR; TCRdb's table is partial and in-frame only. The sample gives about 71,000 clones, more than 80% of which show up once; about 2.1% is in the top ten. Sample: peripheral blood. Receptor source: a man in his thirties or forties with acute or convalescent COVID-19. The CDR3 runs from the conserved cysteine through the conserved F or W. Fields, in order: CDR3 protein, CDR3 DNA, V gene, D gene, J gene, clone size. D genes are given only for firm matches. Rows may omit the clone size; those that give it use once, few, many or a size class.

cdr3_aa: CASTDPGTGDSYEQYF
cdr3_nt: TGCGCCAGCACCGATCCCGGGACAGGGGATTCCTACGAGCAGTACTTC
v_call: TRBV5-1
d_call: TRBD1
j_call: TRBJ2-7
clone_size: -

cdr3_aa: CAWSVSVSYNSPLHF
cdr3_nt: TGTGCCTGGAGTGTATCCGTCAGCTATAATTCACCCCTCCACTTT
v_call: TRBV30
d_call: -
j_call: TRBJ1-6
clone_size: -

cdr3_aa: CASSVERGTDTQYF
cdr3_nt: TGTGCCAGCAGCGTAGAGCGGGGCACAGATACGCAGTATTTT
v_call: TRBV9
d_call: -
j_call: TRBJ2-3
clone_size: -

cdr3_aa: CASSQGLWEKLFF
cdr3_nt: TGTGCCAGCAGTCAGGGTTTATGGGAAAAACTGTTTTTT
v_call: TRBV2
d_call: -
j_call: TRBJ1-4
clone_size: once

cdr3_aa: CASSLRLAGALAYEQYF
cdr3_nt: TGTGCCAGCAGCTTGCGATTAGCGGGAGCTCTAGCCTACGAGCAGTACTTC
v_call: TRBV5-6
d_call: TRBD2
j_call: TRBJ2-7
clone_size: -

cdr3_aa: CSLTGGINTGELFF
cdr3_nt: TGCAGCTTAACTGGGGGCATAAACACCGGGGAGCTGTTTTTT
v_call: TRBV29-1
d_call: -
j_call: TRBJ2-2
clone_size: once

cdr3_aa: CASSLYTGPYGYTF
cdr3_nt: TGTGCCAGCAGCCTTTATACAGGGCCTTATGGCTACACCTTC
v_call: TRBV5-4
d_call: -
j_call: TRBJ1-2
clone_size: -

cdr3_aa: CASSEAITSGQPYGYTF
cdr3_nt: TGTGCCAGCAGTGAAGCGATCACATCGGGACAGCCCTATGGCTACACCTTC
v_call: TRBV6-1
d_call: TRBD1
j_call: TRBJ1-2
clone_size: -

cdr3_aa: CASSQFEGSEAFF
cdr3_nt: TGTGCCAGCAGCCAATTCGAGGGCAGTGAAGCTTTCTTT
v_call: TRBV3-1/TRBV3-2
d_call: -
j_call: TRBJ1-1
clone_size: -

cdr3_aa: CASSPWTDASGNTIYF
cdr3_nt: TGTGCCAGCTCACCATGGACAGATGCATCTGGAAACACCATATATTTT
v_call: TRBV18
d_call: -
j_call: TRBJ1-3
clone_size: -

cdr3_aa: CASSLAGMNEQFF
cdr3_nt: TGTGCCAGCAGCTTGGCCGGGATGAATGAGCAGTTCTTC
v_call: TRBV7-9
d_call: -
j_call: TRBJ2-1
clone_size: -

cdr3_aa: CASSPQTGSYNSPLHF
cdr3_nt: TGTGCCAGCAGCCCGCAGACAGGGTCCTATAATTCACCCCTCCACTTT
v_call: TRBV7-2
d_call: TRBD1
j_call: TRBJ1-6
clone_size: -

cdr3_aa: CASSLKPRQGPARNEQFF
cdr3_nt: TGTGCCAGCAGTTTGAAACCCAGACAGGGCCCGGCCCGCAATGAGCAGTTCTTC
v_call: TRBV27
d_call: TRBD1
j_call: TRBJ2-1
clone_size: -

cdr3_aa: CASSAQGQGTEAFF
cdr3_nt: TGTGCCAGCAGCGCGCAGGGGCAGGGCACTGAAGCTTTCTTT
v_call: TRBV9
d_call: -
j_call: TRBJ1-1
clone_size: few

cdr3_aa: CASSEAGGLQPQHF
cdr3_nt: TGTGCCAGCAGTGAAGCGGGGGGACTTCAGCCCCAGCATTTT
v_call: TRBV25-1
d_call: -
j_call: TRBJ1-5
clone_size: once

cdr3_aa: CAWSSEDGTEAFF
cdr3_nt: TGTGCCTGGAGTTCAGAAGATGGTACTGAAGCTTTCTTT
v_call: TRBV30
d_call: -
j_call: TRBJ1-1
clone_size: -

cdr3_aa: CASSLSQQLHGYTF
cdr3_nt: TGTGCCAGCAGCCTAAGCCAACAGCTCCATGGCTACACCTTC
v_call: TRBV3-1/TRBV3-2
d_call: -
j_call: TRBJ1-2
clone_size: -

cdr3_aa: CASSSPAGVKGDEQYF
cdr3_nt: TGTGCCAGCAGTTCCCCAGCGGGAGTGAAGGGGGACGAGCAGTACTTC
v_call: TRBV6-2/TRBV6-3
d_call: TRBD2
j_call: TRBJ2-7
clone_size: -

cdr3_aa: CASSMLGAHNEQFF
cdr3_nt: TGTGCCAGTAGCATGTTAGGGGCCCACAATGAGCAGTTCTTC
v_call: TRBV19
d_call: -
j_call: TRBJ2-1
clone_size: -

cdr3_aa: CASSHRLAGVAGANVLTF
cdr3_nt: TGCGCCAGCAGCCACAGACTAGCGGGAGTAGCTGGGGCCAACGTCCTGACTTTC
v_call: TRBV4-1
d_call: TRBD2
j_call: TRBJ2-6
clone_size: few

cdr3_aa: CASSPSGSRSYEQYF
cdr3_nt: TGTGCCAGCAGCCCGTCGGGGTCTCGCTCCTACGAGCAGTACTTC
v_call: TRBV7-2
d_call: -
j_call: TRBJ2-7
clone_size: -

cdr3_aa: CASSPRQGNSPLHF
cdr3_nt: TGTGCCAGCTCACCACGGCAGGGGAATTCACCCCTCCACTTT
v_call: TRBV18
d_call: -
j_call: TRBJ1-6
clone_size: -

cdr3_aa: CASSSNRRESGYEQFF
cdr3_nt: TGCGCCAGCAGCTCTAATAGGCGGGAGTCGGGCTATGAGCAGTTCTTC
v_call: TRBV5-1
d_call: TRBD2
j_call: TRBJ2-1
clone_size: -

cdr3_aa: CASSTGSYEQYF
cdr3_nt: TGTGCCAGCAGCACTGGCTCCTACGAGCAGTACTTC
v_call: TRBV11-2
d_call: -
j_call: TRBJ2-7
clone_size: few

cdr3_aa: CASTAEGGPYNEQFF
cdr3_nt: TGTGCCAGTACCGCTGAAGGGGGCCCGTACAATGAGCAGTTCTTC
v_call: TRBV19
d_call: TRBD1
j_call: TRBJ2-1
clone_size: many

cdr3_aa: CATGQYSNQPQHF
cdr3_nt: TGTGCCACCGGACAGTATAGCAATCAGCCCCAGCATTTT
v_call: TRBV15
d_call: -
j_call: TRBJ1-5
clone_size: -

cdr3_aa: CASRGAGAATGELFF
cdr3_nt: TGTGCCAGCAGGGGGGCGGGGGCCGCGACCGGGGAGCTGTTTTTT
v_call: TRBV2
d_call: -
j_call: TRBJ2-2
clone_size: -

cdr3_aa: CASSQGGTSLIHEQYF
cdr3_nt: TGTGCCAGCAGCCAGGGCGGGACTAGCTTAATCCACGAGCAGTACTTC
v_call: TRBV4-2
d_call: TRBD2
j_call: TRBJ2-7
clone_size: few

cdr3_aa: CASSYSGQPHTEAFF
cdr3_nt: TGTGCCAGCAGTTACTCGGGACAGCCTCACACTGAAGCTTTCTTT
v_call: TRBV6-5
d_call: TRBD1
j_call: TRBJ1-1
clone_size: -

cdr3_aa: CASSLGETGMTGELFF
cdr3_nt: TGTGCCAGCAGCTTGGGTGAGACAGGGATGACCGGGGAGCTGTTTTTT
v_call: TRBV5-6
d_call: TRBD1
j_call: TRBJ2-2
clone_size: once

cdr3_aa: CASSLSGETEAFF
cdr3_nt: TGTGCCAGCAGTTTGAGTGGGGAGACTGAAGCTTTCTTT
v_call: TRBV12-3/TRBV12-4
d_call: -
j_call: TRBJ1-1
clone_size: -

cdr3_aa: CASSLSESNQPQHF
cdr3_nt: TGTGCCAGCAGTTTAAGTGAGAGCAATCAGCCCCAGCATTTT
v_call: TRBV27
d_call: -
j_call: TRBJ1-5
clone_size: -

cdr3_aa: CASSTGQGPGNTIYF
cdr3_nt: TGTGCCAGTAGTACGGGACAAGGCCCTGGAAACACCATATATTTT
v_call: TRBV19
d_call: -
j_call: TRBJ1-3
clone_size: once

cdr3_aa: CSVEVVSYNEQFF
cdr3_nt: TGCAGCGTTGAAGTAGTCTCCTACAATGAGCAGTTCTTC
v_call: TRBV29-1
d_call: -
j_call: TRBJ2-1
clone_size: -

cdr3_aa: CASSLVFTSGQHF
cdr3_nt: TGTGCCAGCAGCTTAGTTTTTACTAGCGGGCAGCACTTC
v_call: TRBV7-2
d_call: TRBD2
j_call: TRBJ2-5
clone_size: -

cdr3_aa: CASQRSGELFF
cdr3_nt: TGTGCCAGCCAGCGGTCCGGGGAGCTGTTTTTT
v_call: TRBV5-6
d_call: -
j_call: TRBJ2-2
clone_size: -

cdr3_aa: CASSPQVGLAENEQFF
cdr3_nt: TGTGCCAGCTCACCACAGGTCGGACTAGCGGAGAATGAGCAGTTCTTC
v_call: TRBV18
d_call: TRBD2
j_call: TRBJ2-1
clone_size: -

cdr3_aa: CASSTGLAGFGNNEQFF
cdr3_nt: TGTGCCAGTAGTACCGGACTAGCGGGTTTCGGAAACAATGAGCAGTTCTTC
v_call: TRBV19
d_call: TRBD2
j_call: TRBJ2-1
clone_size: -

cdr3_aa: CASSPDRVAGNTIYF
cdr3_nt: TGTGCCAGCAGCCCAGACCGCGTTGCTGGAAACACCATATATTTT
v_call: TRBV3-1/TRBV3-2
d_call: -
j_call: TRBJ1-3
clone_size: -

cdr3_aa: CSVGARGTNEKLFF
cdr3_nt: TGCAGCGTTGGGGCCAGGGGGACTAATGAAAAACTGTTTTTT
v_call: TRBV29-1
d_call: TRBD1
j_call: TRBJ1-4
clone_size: -

cdr3_aa: CASSPTGSTDTQYF
cdr3_nt: TGCGCCAGCAGCCCTACAGGGTCCACAGATACGCAGTATTTT
v_call: TRBV5-1
d_call: -
j_call: TRBJ2-3
clone_size: -

cdr3_aa: CASSRDRVPYGYTF
cdr3_nt: TGTGCCAGTAGTAGGGACAGGGTTCCCTATGGCTACACCTTC
v_call: TRBV19
d_call: TRBD1
j_call: TRBJ1-2
clone_size: few

cdr3_aa: CASSQDRQGSRYGYTF
cdr3_nt: TGCGCCAGCAGCCAAGATAGGCAGGGAAGTAGGTATGGCTACACCTTC
v_call: TRBV4-1
d_call: -
j_call: TRBJ1-2
clone_size: once

cdr3_aa: CASSPHGQIGQYF
cdr3_nt: TGTGCCAGCAGTCCGCACGGACAGATTGGACAGTACTTC
v_call: TRBV6-2/TRBV6-3
d_call: -
j_call: TRBJ2-7
clone_size: -

cdr3_aa: CASSFSHTIRLSEKLFF
cdr3_nt: TGTGCCAGCAGCTTCTCACACACAATCCGACTCTCAGAAAAACTGTTTTTT
v_call: TRBV5-6
d_call: -
j_call: TRBJ1-4
clone_size: -

cdr3_aa: CASSTGLAFGKGFNNEQFF
cdr3_nt: TGCGCCAGCAGTACGGGACTAGCGTTCGGTAAGGGGTTTAACAATGAGCAGTTCTTC
v_call: TRBV5-1
d_call: TRBD2
j_call: TRBJ2-1
clone_size: -

cdr3_aa: CASSLALNQPQHF
cdr3_nt: TGTGCCAGCAGTCTAGCCCTAAATCAGCCCCAGCATTTT
v_call: TRBV3-1/TRBV3-2
d_call: -
j_call: TRBJ1-5
clone_size: -

cdr3_aa: CASSPWRDTDTQYF
cdr3_nt: TGTGCCAGCAGCCCCTGGCGGGACACAGATACGCAGTATTTT
v_call: TRBV9
d_call: -
j_call: TRBJ2-3
clone_size: -

cdr3_aa: CASSLTGQGMETQYF
cdr3_nt: TGTGCCAGCAGCTTGACAGGACAGGGGATGGAGACCCAGTACTTC
v_call: TRBV5-4
d_call: TRBD1
j_call: TRBJ2-5
clone_size: -

cdr3_aa: CASSLKLGVRAGNTIYF
cdr3_nt: TGTGCCAGCAGCTTAAAATTGGGCGTCAGGGCTGGAAACACCATATATTTT
v_call: TRBV7-8
d_call: -
j_call: TRBJ1-3
clone_size: once

cdr3_aa: CASSPEGGRYGYTF
cdr3_nt: TGTGCCAGCAGCCCCGAGGGAGGGAGGTATGGCTACACCTTC
v_call: TRBV11-2
d_call: -
j_call: TRBJ1-2
clone_size: -

cdr3_aa: CATSAGQVGYTF
cdr3_nt: TGTGCCACCAGTGCCGGACAGGTTGGCTACACCTTC
v_call: TRBV24-1
d_call: TRBD1
j_call: TRBJ1-2
clone_size: -

cdr3_aa: CASSQTGNQPQHF
cdr3_nt: TGCGCCAGCAGCCAGACAGGGAATCAGCCCCAGCATTTT
v_call: TRBV4-1
d_call: TRBD1
j_call: TRBJ1-5
clone_size: -

cdr3_aa: CASSLPTRLAGLFNEQFF
cdr3_nt: TGTGCCAGCAGCTTACCGACCCGACTAGCGGGATTATTCAATGAGCAGTTCTTC
v_call: TRBV7-8
d_call: TRBD2
j_call: TRBJ2-1
clone_size: many

cdr3_aa: CASSLRERGETQYF
cdr3_nt: TGCGCCAGCAGCTTGCGGGAGAGGGGTGAGACCCAGTACTTC
v_call: TRBV4-3
d_call: TRBD2
j_call: TRBJ2-5
clone_size: -